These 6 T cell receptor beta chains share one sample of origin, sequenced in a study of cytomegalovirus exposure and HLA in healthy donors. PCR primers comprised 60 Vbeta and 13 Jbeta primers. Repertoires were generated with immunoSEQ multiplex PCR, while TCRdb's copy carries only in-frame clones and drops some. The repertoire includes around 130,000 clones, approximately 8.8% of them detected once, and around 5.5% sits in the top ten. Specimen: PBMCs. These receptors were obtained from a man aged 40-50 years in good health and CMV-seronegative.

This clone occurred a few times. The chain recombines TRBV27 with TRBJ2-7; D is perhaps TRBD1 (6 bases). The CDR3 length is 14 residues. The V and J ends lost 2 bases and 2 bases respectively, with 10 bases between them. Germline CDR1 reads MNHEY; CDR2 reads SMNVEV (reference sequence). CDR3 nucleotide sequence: TGTGCCAGCAGTTTAGGGACACTGACCTACGAGCAGTACTTC. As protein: CASSLGTLTYEQYF.

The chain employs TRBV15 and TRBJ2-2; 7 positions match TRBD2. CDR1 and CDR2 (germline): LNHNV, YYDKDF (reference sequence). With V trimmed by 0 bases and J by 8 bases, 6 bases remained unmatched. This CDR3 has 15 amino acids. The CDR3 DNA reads TGTGCCACCAGCAGAGATTTGGCGGGGGAGGGGGAGCTGTTTTTT. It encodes CATSRDLAGEGELFF.

The CDR3 DNA reads as TGTGCCAGCGGCCGGCAGGGGAATTACAATGAGCAGTTCTTC. It yields the protein CASGRQGNYNEQFF. The V and J genes are TRBV19 and TRBJ2-1, with D possibly matching TRBD1 (6 bases). Germline V CDR1 and CDR2: LNHDA, SQIVND (reference sequence). The CDR3 extends over 14 amino acids. V lost 9 bases to trimming and J lost 4 bases, with 16 bases between them.

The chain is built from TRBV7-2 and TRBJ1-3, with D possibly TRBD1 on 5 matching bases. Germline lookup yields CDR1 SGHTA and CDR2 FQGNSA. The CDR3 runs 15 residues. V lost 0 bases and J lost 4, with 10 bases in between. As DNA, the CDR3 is TGTGCCAGCAGCTTAGCGGGGGGATCGGGAAACACCATATATTTT. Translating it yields CASSLAGGSGNTIYF.

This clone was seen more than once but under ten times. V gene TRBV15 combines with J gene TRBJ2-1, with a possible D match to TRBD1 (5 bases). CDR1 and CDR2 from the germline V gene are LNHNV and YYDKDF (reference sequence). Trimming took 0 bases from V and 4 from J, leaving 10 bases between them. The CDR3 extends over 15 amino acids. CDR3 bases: TGTGCCACCAGCAGAGATCGGGCAGGGTACAATGAGCAGTTCTTC. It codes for CATSRDRAGYNEQFF.

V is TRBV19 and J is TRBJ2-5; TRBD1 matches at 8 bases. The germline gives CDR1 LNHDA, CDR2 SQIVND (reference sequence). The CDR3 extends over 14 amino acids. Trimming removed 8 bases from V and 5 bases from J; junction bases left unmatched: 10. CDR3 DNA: TGTGCCAGTGGGGCGCAGGGGGCTGCGGAGACCCAGTACTTC. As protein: CASGAQGAAETQYF.